Presented here are 23 T cell receptor beta chains from one specimen sequenced in a study of shared clonotypes between healthy human individuals. Some clones are missing from TCRdb's copy, which holds only in-frame ones; the method was immunoSEQ multiplex PCR. The profile shows about 2.4 million clones, roughly nine tenths of them singletons. Input material: naive CD4+ T cells sorted from blood. The subset is: CD45RA+ positively selected. The origin of the receptors is a man between 18 and 35 years old in good health.

J is TRBJ2-7 and V is TRBV30, with D tentatively TRBD2 (6 bases). The V gene lost 2 bases and the J gene lost 9 bases, with 14 bases spanning the gap. The CDR3 loop spans 12 amino acids. Germline CDR1 reads GTSNPN; CDR2 reads SVGIG (reference sequence). CDR3 region: CAWSPRGPGQYF. For the CDR3, the DNA is TGTGCCTGGAGTCCGCGGGGTCCCGGGCAGTACTTC.

CDR3 protein: CASSFPVGPSSGNTIYF. In DNA, the CDR3 is TGTGCCAGCAGCTTCCCTGTGGGGCCAAGCTCTGGAAACACCATATATTTT. The V and J genes are TRBV11-2 and TRBJ1-3; TRBD1 might be the D (5 bases). This CDR3 spans 17 amino acids. V lost 3 bases to trimming and J lost 0 bases, with 15 bases between them. CDR1 and CDR2 (germline): SGHAT, FQNNGV.

The chain recombines TRBV2 with TRBJ2-2; TRBD1 aligns across 7 bases. Germline loops: CDR1 SNHLY, CDR2 FYNNEI. V gave up 4 bases and J gave up 5 bases; unmatched junction bases: 4. The CDR3 has 14 residues. The CDR3 DNA follows: TGTGCCAGCAGTGTAAGACAGGGTACCGGGGAGCTGTTTTTT. Translation: CASSVRQGTGELFF. Based on the CDR3 plus reference TRBV2 and TRBJ2-2, the full variable domain is EPEVTQTPSHQVTQMGQEVILRCVPISNHLYFYWYRQILGQKVEFLVSFYNNEISEKSEIFDDQFSVERPDGSNFTLKIRSTKLEDSAMYFCASSVRQGTGELFFGEGSRLTVL.

The V gene is TRBV5-6, the J gene TRBJ1-2; unclear D gene. The CDR3 is made up of 13 amino acids. Germline V gene data show CDR1 as SGHDT and CDR2 as YYEEEE. V was trimmed by 5 bases and J by 0 bases, leaving 8 bases between them. CDR3 amino acids: CASSFQANYGYTF. Here the CDR3 DNA reads TGTGCCAGCAGTTTCCAGGCTAACTATGGCTACACCTTC.

The genes are TRBV5-1 and TRBJ1-2, with D possibly TRBD1 on 6 matching bases. V was clipped by 3 bases and J by 7 bases, with 13 bases between them. The V gene's germline CDR1 is SGHRS and CDR2 YFSETQ. This CDR3 comprises 13 residues. The DNA for the CDR3 is TGCGCCAGCAGCTCGCGGGACACTGGTGGCTACACCTTC. Translating gives CASSSRDTGGYTF.

This clone was found once. V and J are TRBV6-5 and TRBJ2-5; D not resolved. This CDR3 is built from 14 residues. Trimming shortened V by 6 bases and J by 1 base, and 12 bases separated the two germline ends. Germline CDR1 and CDR2: MNHEY and SVGAGI. The DNA for the CDR3 is TGTGCCAGCAGCCGGAAAGGACCCCAAGAGACCCAGTACTTC. Translation: CASSRKGPQETQYF.

The gene calls are TRBV27 and TRBJ1-2; no clear D gene. CDR1 and CDR2 from the germline V gene are MNHEY and SMNVEV (reference sequence). V shed 0 bases and J shed 0 bases, with 14 bases lying between them. This CDR3 contains 17 residues. CDR3 sequence reads: CASSLSSVRLTNYGYTF. The DNA for the CDR3 is TGTGCCAGCAGTTTATCGAGTGTCCGGCTTACTAACTATGGCTACACCTTC.

The chain recombines TRBV5-1 with TRBJ2-7; 12 nucleotides line up with TRBD2. CDR3 length: 16 amino acids. Germline V lookup: CDR1 SGHRS, CDR2 YFSETQ. With V trimmed by 4 bases and J by 0 bases, 5 bases remained unmatched. CDR3 coding DNA: TGCGCCAGCAGCCCCTTGACTAGCGGGAGCTCCTACGAGCAGTACTTC. Translating it yields CASSPLTSGSSYEQYF.

J is TRBJ2-2 and V is TRBV5-4, with 7 bases identical to TRBD1. The CDR3 length is 15 residues. Germline values: CDR1 SGHNT, CDR2 YYREEE (reference sequence). V lost 3 bases and J lost 0; bases outside the gene matches: 2. In nucleotides, the CDR3 is TGTGCCAGCAGCTCCGGGACAGCGAACACCGGGGAGCTGTTTTTT. Translated, it gives CASSSGTANTGELFF.

With regard to this clone: In the same sample, other DNA sequences code for this CDR3. The chain joins TRBV7-9 to TRBJ2-5; TRBD1 aligns across 8 bases. The CDR3 covers 15 residues. Trimming at V came to 4 bases and at J to 5 bases, leaving 9 bases not matched to a gene. The germline gives CDR1 SEHNR, CDR2 FQNEAQ (reference sequence). DNA of the CDR3: TGTGCCAGCAGCTCCACAGGGGGGAGAGTTGAGACCCAGTACTTC. Encoded protein: CASSSTGGRVETQYF.

The table lists this clone with a count of one. This rearrangement joins TRBV6-1 to TRBJ1-3; tentatively, D is TRBD1 (5 bases). The CDR3 runs 13 residues. The germline V gene encodes CDR1 MNHNS and CDR2 SASEGT. Trimming cost V 8 bases and J 4 bases, with 12 bases left between them. The DNA of the CDR3 is TGTGCCAGCCTGGGGGTCTCCGGAAACACCATATATTTT. It yields the protein CASLGVSGNTIYF.

The chain joins TRBV7-2 to TRBJ1-3; D not certain. The V gene's germline CDR1 is SGHTA and CDR2 FQGNSA. This CDR3 has 18 amino acids. Trimming stripped 3 bases from V and 0 bases from J, with 18 bases between. CDR3 loop: CASSLRPIGSSSGNTIYF. The CDR3 region has the DNA TGTGCCAGCAGCTTGAGACCGATCGGGTCAAGCTCTGGAAACACCATATATTTT.

The chain recombines TRBV6-4 with TRBJ1-5; a weak D match, TRBD1 (6 bases). The CDR3 has 14 amino acids. Germline CDR1 MRHNA, CDR2 SNTAGT. V was pared by 0 bases and J by 6 bases, with 9 bases between. CDR3 residues: CASSDSPGAQPQHF. CDR3 in DNA: TGTGCCAGCAGTGACTCGCCAGGGGCTCAGCCCCAGCATTTT.

The chain recombines TRBV5-1 with TRBJ2-1, with 7 nucleotides matching TRBD1. Germline CDR1 and CDR2: SGHRS and YFSETQ. This CDR3 has 16 residues. Trimming took 6 bases from V and 2 from J; bases not matched to a gene: 11. The CDR3 DNA sequence: TGCGCCAGCACCCTAATAGGGGGCGCGACCTACAATGAGCAGTTCTTC. Residues: CASTLIGGATYNEQFF.

The chain uses TRBV30 and TRBJ1-3; the D is unclear. CDR3 size: 13 residues. Looked up from germline, CDR1 is GTSNPN and CDR2 is SVGIG (reference sequence). V was pared by 0 bases and J by 4 bases, with 7 bases between. The CDR3 nucleotides are TGTGCCTGGAGTGTAAGACCAGGAAACACCATATATTTT. Protein product: CAWSVRPGNTIYF.

The genes are TRBV30 and TRBJ2-3; a weak D match, TRBD2 (5 bases). This CDR3 has 15 residues. Trimming pared 0 bases from V and 0 bases from J, leaving 10 bases between. Germline CDR1 GTSNPN, CDR2 SVGIG (reference sequence). The CDR3 coding sequence is TGTGCCTGGAGTGTAGGCCGGACTAGCACAGATACGCAGTATTTT. Protein sequence: CAWSVGRTSTDTQYF.

The J gene is TRBJ1-4, the V gene TRBV18; 10 bases agree with TRBD1. The CDR3 runs 16 residues. V gave up 1 base and J gave up 12 bases; unmatched junction bases: 11. Germline values: CDR1 KGHSH, CDR2 LQKENI. Here the CDR3 reads CASSPLIRDRGLELFF. The CDR3 coding sequence is TGTGCCAGCTCACCACTGATACGGGACAGGGGTTTAGAACTGTTTTTT.

The J gene is TRBJ1-1, the V gene TRBV5-1; maybe TRBD1 (6 bases). CDR3 length: 13 residues. The germline CDR1 and CDR2 sequences are SGHRS and YFSETQ. The V gene lost 4 bases and the J gene lost 4 bases, with 11 bases spanning the gap. In DNA form, the CDR3 reads TGCGCCAGCAGCAGAAGGGGGGGCACTGAAGCTTTCTTT. The encoded protein is CASSRRGGTEAFF.

The rearrangement joins TRBV10-3 to TRBJ1-1, with D maybe TRBD1 (5 bases). The CDR3 runs to 14 residues. Germline V gene sequence: CDR1 ENHRY, CDR2 SYGVKD. V gave up 6 bases and J gave up 0 bases, with 11 bases separating them. The CDR3, as DNA: TGTGCCATCAGCGCCGACAGTCTGAACACTGAAGCTTTCTTT. Translated, it gives CAISADSLNTEAFF.

This rearrangement joins TRBV5-4 to TRBJ2-2; 8 bases fit TRBD2. Germline V gene data show CDR1 as SGHNT and CDR2 as YYREEE (reference sequence). CDR3 size: 17 residues. Trimming cost V 2 bases and J 2 bases; bases outside gene matches: 8. CDR3 amino acids: CASSFSSGSRNTGELFF. The CDR3 region has the DNA TGTGCCAGCAGCTTTTCAAGCGGGAGTAGAAACACCGGGGAGCTGTTTTTT.

The chain has TRBV28 and TRBJ2-5; perhaps TRBD2 as D (5 bases). The CDR3 is made up of 14 amino acids. The V gene lost 7 bases and the J gene lost 5 bases, with 17 bases spanning the gap. CDR1 is MDHEN, CDR2 SYDVKM, per germline. CDR3 sequence (DNA): TGTGCCAGCAACCCGGACGGGAAAAGGGAGACCCAGTACTTC. Translated, it gives CASNPDGKRETQYF.

The chain couples TRBV6-5 to TRBJ2-4, with D maybe TRBD2 (5 bases). This CDR3 has 14 residues. The germline V gene encodes CDR1 MNHEY and CDR2 SVGAGI. Trimming pared 2 bases from V and 5 bases from J, leaving 10 bases between. Here the CDR3 reads CASSYRGNENIQYF. In nucleotides, the CDR3 is TGTGCCAGCAGTTACCGGGGTAACGAAAACATTCAGTACTTC.

The V gene is TRBV11-2, the J gene TRBJ2-3; 9 bases are shared with TRBD2. The CDR3 runs to 15 residues. V dropped 6 bases and J dropped 4; count of bases not matched to a gene: 8. Germline V lookup: CDR1 SGHAT, CDR2 FQNNGV. The CDR3 spells CASSFMRGGADTQYF. The DNA for the CDR3 is TGTGCCAGCAGTTTCATGCGGGGGGGCGCAGATACGCAGTATTTT. Variable domain in full (rest from reference TRBV11-2 and TRBJ2-3): EAGVAQSPRYKIIEKRQSVAFWCNPISGHATLYWYQQILGQGPKLLIQFQNNGVVDDSQLPKDRFSAERLKGVDSTLKIQPAKLEDSAVYLCASSFMRGGADTQYFGPGTRLTVL.